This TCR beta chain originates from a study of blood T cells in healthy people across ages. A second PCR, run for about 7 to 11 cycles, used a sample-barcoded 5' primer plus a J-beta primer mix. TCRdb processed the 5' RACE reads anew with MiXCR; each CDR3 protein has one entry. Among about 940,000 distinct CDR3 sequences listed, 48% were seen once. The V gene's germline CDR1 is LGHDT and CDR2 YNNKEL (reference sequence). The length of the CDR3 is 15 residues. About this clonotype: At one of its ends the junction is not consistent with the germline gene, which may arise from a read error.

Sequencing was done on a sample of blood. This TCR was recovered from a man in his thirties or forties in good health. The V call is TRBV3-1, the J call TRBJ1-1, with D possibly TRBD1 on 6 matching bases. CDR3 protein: CASSKAPQGNTEALF. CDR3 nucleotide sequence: TGTGCCAGCAGCAAAGCCCCGCAGGGGAACACTGAAGCTTTATTT.